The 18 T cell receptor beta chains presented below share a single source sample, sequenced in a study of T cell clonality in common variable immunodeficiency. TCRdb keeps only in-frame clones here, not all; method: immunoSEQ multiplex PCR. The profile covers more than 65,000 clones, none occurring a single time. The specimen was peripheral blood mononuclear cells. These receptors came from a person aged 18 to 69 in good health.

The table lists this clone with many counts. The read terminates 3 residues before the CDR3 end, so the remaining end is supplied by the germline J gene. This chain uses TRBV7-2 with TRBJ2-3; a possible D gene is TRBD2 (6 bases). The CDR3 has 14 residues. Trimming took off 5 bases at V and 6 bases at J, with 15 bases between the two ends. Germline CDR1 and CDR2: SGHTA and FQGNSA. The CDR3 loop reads CASSPYKGRDTQYF. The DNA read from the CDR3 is TGTGCCAGCAGCCCGTACAAGGGGAGGGATACG. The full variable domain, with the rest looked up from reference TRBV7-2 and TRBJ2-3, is GAGVSQSPSNKVTEKGKDVELRCDPISGHTALYWYRQSLGQGLEFLIYFQGNSAPDKSGLPSDRFSAERTGGSVSTLTIQRTQQEDSAVYLCASSPYKGRDTQYFGPGTRLTVL.

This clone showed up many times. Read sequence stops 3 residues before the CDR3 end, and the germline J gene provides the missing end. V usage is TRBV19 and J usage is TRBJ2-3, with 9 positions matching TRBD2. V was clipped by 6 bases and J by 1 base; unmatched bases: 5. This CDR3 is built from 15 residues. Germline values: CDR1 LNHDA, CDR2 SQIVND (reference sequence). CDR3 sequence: CASSLWTSGTDTQYF. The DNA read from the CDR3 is TGTGCCAGTAGCCTCTGGACTAGCGGCACAGATACG.

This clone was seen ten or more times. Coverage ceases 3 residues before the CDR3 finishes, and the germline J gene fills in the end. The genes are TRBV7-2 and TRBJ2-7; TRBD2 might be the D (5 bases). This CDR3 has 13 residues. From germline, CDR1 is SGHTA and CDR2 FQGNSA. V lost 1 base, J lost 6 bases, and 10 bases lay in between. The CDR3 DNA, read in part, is TGTGCCAGCAGCTTAGAGCTAGCAAGCGAG. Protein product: CASSLELASE. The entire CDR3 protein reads CASSLELASEQYF.

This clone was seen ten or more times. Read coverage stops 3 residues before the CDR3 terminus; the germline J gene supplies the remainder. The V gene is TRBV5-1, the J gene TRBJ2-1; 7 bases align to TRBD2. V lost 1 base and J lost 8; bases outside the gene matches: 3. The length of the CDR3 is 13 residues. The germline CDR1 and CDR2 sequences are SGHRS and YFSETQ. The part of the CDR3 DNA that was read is TGCGCCAGCAGCTTGAGCGGGAACTATGAG. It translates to CASSLSGNYE. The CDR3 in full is CASSLSGNYEQFF.

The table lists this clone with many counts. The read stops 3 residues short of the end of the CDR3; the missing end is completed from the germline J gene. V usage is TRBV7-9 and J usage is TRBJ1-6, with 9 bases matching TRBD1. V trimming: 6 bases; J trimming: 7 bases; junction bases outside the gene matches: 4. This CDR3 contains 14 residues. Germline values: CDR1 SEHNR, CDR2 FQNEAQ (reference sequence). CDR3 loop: CASSRTGENSPLHF. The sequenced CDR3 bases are TGTGCCAGCAGTCGGACAGGGGAAAATTCACCC.

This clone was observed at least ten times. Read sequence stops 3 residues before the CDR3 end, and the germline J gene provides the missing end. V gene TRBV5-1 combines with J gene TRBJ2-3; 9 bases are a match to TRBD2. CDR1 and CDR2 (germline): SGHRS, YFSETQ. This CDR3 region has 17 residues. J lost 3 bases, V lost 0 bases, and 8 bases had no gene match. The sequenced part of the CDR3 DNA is TGCGCCAGCAGCTTGGGTGGCGCGGGAGGGCCAACAGATACG. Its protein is CASSLGGAGGPTDT. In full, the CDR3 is CASSLGGAGGPTDTQYF.

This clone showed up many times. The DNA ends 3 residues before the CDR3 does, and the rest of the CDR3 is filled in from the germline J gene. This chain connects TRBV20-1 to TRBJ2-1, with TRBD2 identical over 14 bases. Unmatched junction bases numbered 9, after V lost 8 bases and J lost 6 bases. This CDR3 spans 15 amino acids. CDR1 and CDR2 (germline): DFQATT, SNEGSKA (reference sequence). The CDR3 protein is CSSTTGTSGSNEQFF. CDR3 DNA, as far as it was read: TGCAGTTCTACTACCGGGACTAGCGGGAGCAATGAG.

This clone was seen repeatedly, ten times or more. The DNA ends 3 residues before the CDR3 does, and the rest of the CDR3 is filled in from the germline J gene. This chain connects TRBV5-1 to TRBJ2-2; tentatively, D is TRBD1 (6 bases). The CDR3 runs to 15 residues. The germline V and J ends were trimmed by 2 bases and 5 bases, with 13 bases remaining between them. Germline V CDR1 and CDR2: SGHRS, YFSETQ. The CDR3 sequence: CASSLGQGNTGELFF. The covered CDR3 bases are TGCGCCAGCAGCTTAGGGCAGGGGAATACCGGGGAG.

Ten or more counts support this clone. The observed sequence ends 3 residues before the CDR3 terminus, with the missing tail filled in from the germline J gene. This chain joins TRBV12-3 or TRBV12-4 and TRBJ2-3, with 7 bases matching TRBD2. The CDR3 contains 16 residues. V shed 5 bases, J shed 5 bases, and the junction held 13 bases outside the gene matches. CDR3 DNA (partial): TGTGCCAGCAGTCGGGAGGCTAGCGGAGGCGGAGATACG. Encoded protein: CASSREASGGGDT. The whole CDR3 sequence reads CASSREASGGGDTQYF.

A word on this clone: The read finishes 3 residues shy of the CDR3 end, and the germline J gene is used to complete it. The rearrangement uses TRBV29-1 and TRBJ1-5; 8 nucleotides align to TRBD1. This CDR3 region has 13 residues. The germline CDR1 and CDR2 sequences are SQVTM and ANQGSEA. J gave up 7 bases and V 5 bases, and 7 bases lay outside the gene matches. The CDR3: CSVQDRAWQPQHF. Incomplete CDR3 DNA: TGCAGCGTTCAGGACAGGGCGTGGCAGCCC.

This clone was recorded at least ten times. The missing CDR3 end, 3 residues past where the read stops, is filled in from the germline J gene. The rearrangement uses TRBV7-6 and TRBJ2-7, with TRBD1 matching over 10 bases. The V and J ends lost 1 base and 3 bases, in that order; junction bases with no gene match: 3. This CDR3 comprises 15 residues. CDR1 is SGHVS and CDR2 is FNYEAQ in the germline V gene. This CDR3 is CASSLVGTGVYEQYF. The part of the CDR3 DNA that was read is TGTGCCAGCAGCTTAGTCGGGACAGGGGTCTACGAG.

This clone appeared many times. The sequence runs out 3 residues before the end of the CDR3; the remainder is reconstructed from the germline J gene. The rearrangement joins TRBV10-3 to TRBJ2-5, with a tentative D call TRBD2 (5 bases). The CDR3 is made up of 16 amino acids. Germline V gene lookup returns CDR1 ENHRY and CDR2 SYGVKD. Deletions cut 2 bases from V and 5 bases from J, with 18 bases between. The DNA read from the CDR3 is TGTGCCATCAGTGAGATGTCCGGACTTCGAGGGGAGACC. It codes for CAISEMSGLRGET. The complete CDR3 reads CAISEMSGLRGETQYF.

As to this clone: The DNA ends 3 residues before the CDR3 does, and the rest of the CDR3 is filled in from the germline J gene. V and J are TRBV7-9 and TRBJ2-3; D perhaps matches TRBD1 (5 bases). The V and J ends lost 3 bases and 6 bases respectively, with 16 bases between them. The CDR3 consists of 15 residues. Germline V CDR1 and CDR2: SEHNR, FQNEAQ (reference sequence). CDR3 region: CASSFGSIKGDTQYF. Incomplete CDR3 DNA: TGTGCCAGCAGCTTTGGGTCAATAAAGGGGGATACG.

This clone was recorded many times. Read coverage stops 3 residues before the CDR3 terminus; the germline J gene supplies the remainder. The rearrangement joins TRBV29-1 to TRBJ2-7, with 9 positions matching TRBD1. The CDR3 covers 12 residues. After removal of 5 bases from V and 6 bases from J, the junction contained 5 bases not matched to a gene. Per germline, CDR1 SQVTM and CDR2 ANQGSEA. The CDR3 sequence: CSVLGQGGEQYF. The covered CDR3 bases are TGCAGCGTTTTGGGACAGGGAGGCGAG.

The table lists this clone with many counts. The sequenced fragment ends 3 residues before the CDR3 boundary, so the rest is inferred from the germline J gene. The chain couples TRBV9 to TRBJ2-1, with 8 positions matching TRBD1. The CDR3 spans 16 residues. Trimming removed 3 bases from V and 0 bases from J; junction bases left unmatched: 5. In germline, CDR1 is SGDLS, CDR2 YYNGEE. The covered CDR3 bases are TGTGCCAGCAGCGCGTTCGGACAGGGCTCCTACAATGAG. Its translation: CASSAFGQGSYNE. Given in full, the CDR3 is CASSAFGQGSYNEQFF.

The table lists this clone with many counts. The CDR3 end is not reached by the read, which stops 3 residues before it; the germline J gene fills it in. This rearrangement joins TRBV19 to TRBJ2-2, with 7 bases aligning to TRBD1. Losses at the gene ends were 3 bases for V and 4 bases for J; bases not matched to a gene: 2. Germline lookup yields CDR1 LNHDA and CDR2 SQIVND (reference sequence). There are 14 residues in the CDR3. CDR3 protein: CASSIWTGTGELFF. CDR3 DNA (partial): TGTGCCAGTAGTATCTGGACAGGCACCGGGGAG.

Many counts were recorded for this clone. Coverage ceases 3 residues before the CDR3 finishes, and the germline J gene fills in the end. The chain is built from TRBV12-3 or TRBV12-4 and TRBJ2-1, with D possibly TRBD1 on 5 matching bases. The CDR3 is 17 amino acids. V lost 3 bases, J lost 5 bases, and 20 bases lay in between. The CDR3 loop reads CASSFHYRTLAHNEQFF. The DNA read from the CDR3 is TGTGCCAGCAGTTTCCATTACAGGACGCTCGCCCACAATGAG.

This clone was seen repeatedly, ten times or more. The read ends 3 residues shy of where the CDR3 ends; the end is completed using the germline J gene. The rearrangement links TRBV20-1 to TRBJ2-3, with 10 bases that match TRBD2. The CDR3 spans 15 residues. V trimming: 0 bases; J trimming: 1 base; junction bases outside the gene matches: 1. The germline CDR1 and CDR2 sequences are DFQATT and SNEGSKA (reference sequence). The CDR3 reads CSAREGTSGTDTQYF. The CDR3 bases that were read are TGCAGTGCTAGAGAGGGGACTAGCGGCACAGATACG.